This T cell receptor (beta chain) was sequenced during a study of PD-1 blockade in classical Hodgkin lymphoma. Background on the study: Nivolumab dosed at 3 mg/kg went to patients intravenously every 2 weeks.

All trial patients relapsed after autologous stem cell transplantation. Classification of best responses gave complete response, partial response or progressive disease. TCRdb keeps only in-frame clones here, not all; method: immunoSEQ multiplex PCR. The sample gives some 41,000 clones, around 86% of which show up once; about 5.9% is in the top ten. Trimming removed 3 bases from V and 3 bases from J, with 15 bases in between. This CDR3 has 16 amino acids. Germline values: CDR1 KGHSH, CDR2 LQKENI. Points on this clone: Antigen: not known.

Study results and caveats: Complete responders matched newly diagnosed patients in baseline diversity.

The V gene is TRBV18, the J gene TRBJ2-1; D tentatively fits TRBD1 or TRBD2 (6 bases each). The TCR sequence derives from a human donor with classical Hodgkin lymphoma. The sample was peripheral blood mononuclear cells (PBMCs), taken before the second cycle of nivolumab. The CDR3, as DNA: TGTGCCAGCTCACCTCTCCCGGGGGCTGTCTACAATGAGCAGTTCTTC. Translating gives CASSPLPGAVYNEQFF.